This T cell receptor (beta chain) was identified during a study of blood T cell repertoires in COVID-19. Study overall: Some COVID-19 samples were acute and others convalescent; all came from the United States, Italy and Spain. From T cells, B-cell-depleted T cells, or PBMCs came the material, which was cDNA or gDNA.

The CDR3 totals 14 residues. In germline, CDR1 is MNHEY, CDR2 SVGAGI. Trimming at V came to 7 bases and at J to 5 bases, leaving 8 bases not matched to a gene. Original methodology: For nucleated cells, counts were estimated from reference gene primer amplification. Generated by immunoSEQ multiplex PCR, the TCRdb table keeps only in-frame clones and is missing some. That table furnishes V, J and clone size, whereas the DNA furnished D and trimming. The data contain 250,000 to 300,000 clones, 88% of them seen just once; the ten biggest clones take up 11%. The sequenced sample was peripheral blood. The receptor comes from a woman between 25 and 40 years old with COVID-19, enrolled during active disease. This sequence joins TRBV6-5 and TRBJ1-2, with 9 bases that match TRBD1. The CDR3 DNA sequence: TGTGCCAGCACCCCACAGGGGGCAGCATATGGCTACACCTTC. Translating gives CASTPQGAAYGYTF.